The next 28 T cell receptor beta chains were all read from a single sample in a study of shared clonotypes between healthy human individuals. Method: immunoSEQ multiplex PCR; TCRdb's copy keeps in-frame clones and lacks some. The profile shows about half a million clones, roughly four fifths of them singletons. What was sequenced was PBMCs. Source of these receptors: a woman between 35 and 50 years old in good health. Some clones in this sample may be carry-over from other donors' samples.

Concerning this clone itself: Since a far larger clone is one base different, this is likely a read error. The V gene is TRBV5-1, the J gene TRBJ1-2; D is undetermined. Germline loops: CDR1 SGHRS, CDR2 YFSETQ. The CDR3 length is 13 residues. CDR3 coding DNA: TGCGTCAGCAGCTTGGCGTCAGAAGATGGCTACACCTTC. It is translated as CVSSLASEDGYTF. Full variable domain (rest looked up from reference TRBV5-1 and TRBJ1-2): KAGVTQTPRYLIKTRGQQVTLSCSPISGHRSVSWYQQTPGQGLQFLFEYFSETQRNKGNFPGRFSGRQFSNSRSEMNVSTLELGDSALYLCVSSLASEDGYTFGSGTRLTVV.

As concerns this clone: In the same sample, other DNA sequences code for this CDR3. The chain employs TRBV7-8 and TRBJ2-5, with 12 bases that match TRBD2. The V segment lost 1 base and the J segment 2 bases; nucleotides outside the gene matches: 2. The CDR3 sequence is 16 residues long. Germline-derived CDR1 and CDR2 are SGHVS and FQNEAQ. The CDR3 DNA reads TGTGCCAGCAGCTTAGGTCTAGCGGGAGGGCAAGAGACCCAGTACTTC. Translation gives CASSLGLAGGQETQYF.

J is TRBJ1-4 and V is TRBV27; 8 bases fit TRBD1. The CDR3 sequence is 14 residues long. CDR1 and CDR2 from the germline V gene are MNHEY and SMNVEV (reference sequence). With V trimmed by 7 bases and J by 7 bases, 8 bases remained unmatched. The CDR3 sequence: CASTSDRVGEKLFF. The CDR3 DNA reads TGTGCCAGCACCTCGGACAGGGTGGGTGAAAAACTGTTTTTT.

This sequence joins TRBV18 and TRBJ2-3; D ambiguous. Germline V gives CDR1 KGHSH, CDR2 LQKENI. V dropped 4 bases and J dropped 2 bases, with 7 bases sitting between them. The CDR3 spans 13 residues. CDR3 in DNA: TGTGCCAGCTCACAGGCTGACACAGATACGCAGTATTTT. It specifies CASSQADTDTQYF.

This clone was observed at least ten times. The chain carries TRBV7-9 and TRBJ2-2; no clear D gene. Trimming stripped 5 bases from V and 1 base from J, with 8 bases between. The germline CDR1 and CDR2 sequences are SEHNR and FQNEAQ (reference sequence). The CDR3 has 14 amino acids. The CDR3 loop reads CASSQRWNTGELFF. The DNA of the CDR3 is TGTGCCAGCAGCCAACGATGGAACACCGGGGAGCTGTTTTTT. Filled out from reference TRBV7-9 and TRBJ2-2, the complete variable domain reads DTGVSQNPRHKITKRGQNVTFRCDPISEHNRLYWYRQTLGQGPEFLTYFQNEAQLEKSRLLSDRFSAERPKGSFSTLEIQRTEQGDSAMYLCASSQRWNTGELFFGEGSRLTVL.

The chain is built from TRBV28 and TRBJ2-7; TRBD1 matches 9 bases. In germline, CDR1 is MDHEN, CDR2 SYDVKM. The CDR3 is 14 amino acids. Losses at the gene ends were 6 bases for V and 4 bases for J; bases not matched to a gene: 7. CDR3 sequence: CASSHTGGSYEQYF. In DNA form, the CDR3 reads TGTGCCAGCAGCCATACAGGGGGCAGTTACGAGCAGTACTTC.

The chain links TRBV18 to TRBJ2-1, with D hard to call. Trimming took off 10 bases at V and 0 bases at J, with 16 bases between the two ends. The CDR3 runs 15 residues. The germline V gene encodes CDR1 KGHSH and CDR2 LQKENI. The CDR3 region is CATGPPGSSYNEQFF. The CDR3 coding sequence is TGTGCCACCGGGCCACCGGGTAGCTCCTACAATGAGCAGTTCTTC.

A note on this clone: It is likely a read error: a sequence one base away is far more abundant. Lacking the conserved final phenylalanine or tryptophan, this CDR3 likely reflects a read error. V gene TRBV19 combines with J gene TRBJ2-6, with TRBD2 matching 9 bases. The CDR3 spans 16 residues. In germline, CDR1 is LNHDA, CDR2 SQIVND (reference sequence). J lost 1 base, V lost 4 bases, and 2 bases had no gene match. The CDR3 DNA follows: TGTGCCAGTAGTAGTAGCGGGGGTTCTGGGGCCAACGTCCTGACTTCC. It translates to CASSSSGGSGANVLTS.

The CDR3 region has the DNA TGTGCCAGCAGAGGCCAGGGAGAGACCCAGTACTTC. Amino acid sequence: CASRGQGETQYF. The chain is built from TRBV2 and TRBJ2-5, with D possibly matching TRBD1 (5 bases). The length of the CDR3 is 12 residues. The V gene's germline CDR1 is SNHLY and CDR2 FYNNEI. Trimming took 6 bases from V and 4 from J, leaving 9 bases between them.

This chain joins TRBV4-1 and TRBJ2-7; possible D gene TRBD2, 6 bases. V was cut by 4 bases and J by 3 bases, with 16 bases left in between. Germline CDR1 is MGHRA and CDR2 is YSYEKL. The CDR3 sequence is 15 residues long. CDR3 loop: CASSPTQLAYYEQYF. CDR3 coding DNA: TGCGCCAGCAGCCCCACCCAACTAGCTTACTACGAGCAGTACTTC.

The CDR3 is CASSPAGYYGYTF. The CDR3 bases are TGTGCCAGCTCACCAGCAGGGTACTATGGCTACACCTTC. The V and J genes are TRBV18 and TRBJ1-2, with D maybe TRBD1 (5 bases). Germline CDR1 and CDR2: KGHSH and LQKENI. The CDR3 extends over 13 amino acids. The V end lost 2 bases, the J end lost 3 bases, and 7 bases lay between the germline ends.

The chain links TRBV18 to TRBJ2-5; D is unresolved. CDR3 length equals 15 residues. Looked up from germline, CDR1 is KGHSH and CDR2 is LQKENI. Trimming stripped 2 bases from V and 4 bases from J, with 14 bases between. CDR3 in DNA: TGTGCCAGCTCACCAACGGGCTCTTGGGGAGAGACCCAGTACTTC. It specifies CASSPTGSWGETQYF.

V gene TRBV18 combines with J gene TRBJ2-7, with D unresolved. V shed 2 bases and J shed 4 bases, with 9 bases lying between them. Germline V CDR1 and CDR2: KGHSH, LQKENI. CDR3 length: 13 amino acids. The CDR3 here is CASSPSSIYEQYF. The CDR3, as DNA: TGTGCCAGCTCACCATCTAGTATTTACGAGCAGTACTTC.

This clone was counted a few times. V and J are TRBV18 and TRBJ1-1; no definite D call. Trimming cost V 2 bases and J 3 bases, with 10 bases left between them. Germline CDR1 and CDR2: KGHSH and LQKENI. The CDR3 spans 14 residues. CDR3: CASSPVGFDTEAFF. CDR3 DNA: TGTGCCAGCTCACCAGTGGGGTTCGACACTGAAGCTTTCTTT.

This clone was seen a single time. This chain's CDR3 is CASSLGPPKTTGGNGYTF. The CDR3 region has the DNA TGTGCCAGCAGCTTAGGACCGCCCAAAACAACAGGGGGTAACGGCTACACCTTC. The chain joins TRBV7-9 to TRBJ1-2, with 8 bases fitting TRBD1. The CDR3 extends over 18 amino acids. Germline values: CDR1 SEHNR, CDR2 FQNEAQ (reference sequence). The J segment lost 8 bases and the V segment lost 1 base, leaving 18 bases of the junction unmatched.

The genes are TRBV30 and TRBJ2-7; the D is unclear. In germline, CDR1 is GTSNPN, CDR2 SVGIG (reference sequence). The length of the CDR3 is 14 residues. Trimming took off 0 bases at V and 0 bases at J, with 9 bases between the two ends. Here the CDR3 reads CAWSVARISYEQYF. For the CDR3, the DNA is TGTGCCTGGAGTGTAGCCCGAATCTCCTACGAGCAGTACTTC.

Points on this clone: The identical CDR3 is also encoded by other nucleotide sequences in the sample. The gene calls are TRBV7-3 and TRBJ2-1, with 8 bases that match TRBD2. The CDR3 sequence is 14 residues long. Looked up from germline, CDR1 is SGHTA and CDR2 is FQGTGA. The trim removed 4 bases at V and 1 base at J, leaving 0 bases unmatched. The DNA of the CDR3 is TGTGCCAGCAGCTCTAGCGGGTCCTACAATGAGCAGTTCTTC. It specifies CASSSSGSYNEQFF.

The J gene is TRBJ2-4, the V gene TRBV30; D call uncertain. V shed 0 bases and J shed 7 bases, with 10 bases lying between them. The CDR3 extends over 13 amino acids. CDR1 is GTSNPN, CDR2 SVGIG, per germline (reference sequence). The CDR3 DNA reads as TGTGCCTGGAGTGTACCAGTTGGGAACATTCAGTACTTC. Translating gives CAWSVPVGNIQYF.

The chain employs TRBV13 and TRBJ2-4; D remains unclear. Germline-derived CDR1 and CDR2 are PRHDT and FYEKMQ (reference sequence). Trimming left V 6 bases short and J 0 bases short, with 12 bases between. This CDR3 is 15 amino acids long. The CDR3 loop reads CASRQSWGAKNIQYF. The DNA for the CDR3 is TGTGCCAGCAGGCAATCTTGGGGAGCCAAAAACATTCAGTACTTC.

The chain links TRBV30 to TRBJ2-7; 8 nucleotides line up with TRBD1. The length of the CDR3 is 14 residues. Trimming removed 5 bases from V and 4 bases from J; junction bases left unmatched: 10. Germline V CDR1 and CDR2: GTSNPN, SVGIG (reference sequence). CDR3 nucleotides: TGTGCCTGGGTCTCCGACAGGGGTGCGTACGAGCAGTACTTC. Protein product: CAWVSDRGAYEQYF.

The CDR3 DNA follows: TGTGCCAGCAGCACCCCCCCCGGGAGGGGGGGTAGCGATACGCAGTATTTT. Translated, it gives CASSTPPGRGGSDTQYF. This chain joins TRBV5-4 and TRBJ2-3, with TRBD2 matching 8 bases. CDR3 length equals 17 residues. V was clipped by 4 bases and J by 6 bases; unmatched bases: 16. Germline CDR1 SGHNT, CDR2 YYREEE (reference sequence). Combining the CDR3 with reference TRBV5-4 and TRBJ2-3 gives the whole variable domain ETGVTQSPTHLIKTRGQQVTLRCSSQSGHNTVSWYQQALGQGPQFIFQYYREEENGRGNFPPRFSGLQFPNYSSELNVNALELDDSALYLCASSTPPGRGGSDTQYFGPGTRLTVL.

The rearrangement links TRBV6-5 to TRBJ2-1; 7 nucleotides agree with TRBD2. V shed 2 bases, J shed 4 bases, and the junction held 5 bases outside the gene matches. Per the germline V gene, CDR1 is MNHEY and CDR2 is SVGAGI. This CDR3 contains 15 residues. CDR3 DNA sequence: TGTGCCAGCAGTTACAGGGCTAGCGGTTACAATGAGCAGTTCTTC. The encoded protein is CASSYRASGYNEQFF.

This clone was counted between two and nine times. The sample holds other DNA sequences that translate to the same CDR3. The chain uses TRBV4-2 and TRBJ2-1; the match to TRBD2 covers 7 bases. The junction had 3 bases not matched to a gene; V was cut back by 4 bases and J by 6 bases. The CDR3 has 13 residues. Germline CDR1 is LGHNA and CDR2 is YNFKEQ. CDR3 amino acids: CASSPGLVNEQFF. The CDR3 DNA reads TGTGCCAGCAGCCCTGGACTAGTCAATGAGCAGTTCTTC.

The CDR3 sequence is CASSPTGKEKLFF. CDR3 DNA sequence: TGTGCCAGCAGCCCCACGGGGAAGGAAAAACTGTTTTTT. The chain is built from TRBV7-9 and TRBJ1-4; D is unresolved. The CDR3 has 13 amino acids. Trimming shortened V by 5 bases and J by 8 bases, and 12 bases separated the two germline ends. CDR1 and CDR2 (germline): SEHNR, FQNEAQ (reference sequence).

This chain joins TRBV6-6 and TRBJ1-4; D is unresolved. The germline CDR1 and CDR2 sequences are MNHNY and SVGAGI (reference sequence). V was cut by 0 bases and J by 7 bases, with 3 bases left in between. The CDR3 length is 12 residues. The CDR3 protein is CASSYSREKLFF. CDR3 nucleotide sequence: TGTGCCAGCAGTTACTCGCGTGAAAAACTGTTTTTT.

This sequence joins TRBV28 and TRBJ2-7; D is ambiguous. V gave up 2 bases and J gave up 0 bases, with 14 bases separating them. The CDR3 covers 16 residues. Germline loops: CDR1 MDHEN, CDR2 SYDVKM. The CDR3 DNA sequence: TGTGCCAGCAGTTTACGGCGTTGGGGAAGCTCCTACGAGCAGTACTTC. Translated, it gives CASSLRRWGSSYEQYF.

This clone was seen only once. The V gene is TRBV6-5, the J gene TRBJ1-6; D remains ambiguous. Trimming removed 7 bases at V and 10 bases at J, with 8 bases between. The CDR3 runs to 11 residues. Germline CDR1 and CDR2: MNHEY and SVGAGI. CDR3 sequence reads: CASTNGSPLHF. CDR3 coding DNA: TGTGCCAGCACCAACGGGTCACCCCTCCACTTT.

This clone has only a few counts. One end of the junction does not line up with germline, which may come from a read error. The chain employs TRBV7-7 and TRBJ2-1; D remains ambiguous. CDR1 is SSHAT and CDR2 is FNYEAQ in the germline V gene (reference sequence). This CDR3 contains 13 residues. Written as DNA, the CDR3 is TGTGCTAGCAGCCCCACAAGGAACAATGAGCAGTTCTTC. Residues: CASSPTRNNEQFF.